The subject of this entry is one TCR beta chain. Its antigen is not identified. The V gene's germline CDR1 is MDHEN and CDR2 SYDVKM. The CDR3 is 11 residues long. Trimming removed 9 bases at V and 9 bases at J, with 15 bases between. Single viable CD3+CD4+CD8-CD45RO+ cells were sorted as the memory CD4+ T cells. Study processing details: Out-of-frame sequences were removed, leaving about 2.2 million distinct TCRbeta sequences. Profiling relied on immunoSEQ multiplex PCR, and the TCRdb table lists in-frame clones only, not all of them. Clonal size and the V and J genes are those of that table, whereas D and trimming came from the DNA. This table holds tens of thousands of clones, more than 70% found once. The entry originates in a study of memory CD4+ T cells and cytomegalovirus serostatus. Study-level information: Healthy Belgian adult donors included under ten CMV-positive and some 23 CMV-negative people. Study-wide findings and caveats: Each of approximately 73 CMV-associated TCRbeta sequences occurred in one to five individuals. The CMV-associated TCR signature appears largely within the CD4+ memory repertoire.

Sequences were obtained from memory CD4+ T cells from blood. The clonotype was recovered from an adult in good health and CMV-seronegative. Some clones in this sample may be carry-over from other donors' samples. The rearrangement uses TRBV28 and TRBJ2-7; either TRBD1 or TRBD2 may supply D (5 bases each). Here the CDR3 DNA reads TGTGCCAGTACCGGGACCGTGGGGCAGTACTTC. Its translation is CASTGTVGQYF.